This T cell receptor beta chain emerged from a study of identical twins. Regarding the study as a whole: An excess of low generation probability was shown by twin-shared out-of-frame alpha sequences. Conclusions relied on cross-sectional statistical analysis, not following the same donors. Zero-insertion analyses could be partly confounded by invariant MAIT and iNKT cells. Among beta out-of-frame sequences, excess sharing between twins appeared weaker.

MiXCR, run by TCRdb on the 5' RACE reads, gives a single entry per CDR3 protein. The sample shows some 500,000 distinct CDR3 sequences, 13% to 15% of them seen only once. Concerning this clonotype itself: Its antigen is unknown.

This CDR3 has 16 residues. These data were also reused for a study on yellow fever vaccine responses in identical twins.

The clonotype originates from a woman under 30 in good health. Material: CD4+ T cells sorted from blood. The chain couples TRBV21-1 to TRBJ2-3; the D segment call TRBD2 is taken from the table without a DNA check. TRBV21-1 represents a pseudogene. CDR3 loop: CASSPCKRERTDTQYF. For the CDR3, the DNA is TGTGCCAGCAGCCCTTGCAAGCGGGAGAGGACAGATACGCAGTATTTT.